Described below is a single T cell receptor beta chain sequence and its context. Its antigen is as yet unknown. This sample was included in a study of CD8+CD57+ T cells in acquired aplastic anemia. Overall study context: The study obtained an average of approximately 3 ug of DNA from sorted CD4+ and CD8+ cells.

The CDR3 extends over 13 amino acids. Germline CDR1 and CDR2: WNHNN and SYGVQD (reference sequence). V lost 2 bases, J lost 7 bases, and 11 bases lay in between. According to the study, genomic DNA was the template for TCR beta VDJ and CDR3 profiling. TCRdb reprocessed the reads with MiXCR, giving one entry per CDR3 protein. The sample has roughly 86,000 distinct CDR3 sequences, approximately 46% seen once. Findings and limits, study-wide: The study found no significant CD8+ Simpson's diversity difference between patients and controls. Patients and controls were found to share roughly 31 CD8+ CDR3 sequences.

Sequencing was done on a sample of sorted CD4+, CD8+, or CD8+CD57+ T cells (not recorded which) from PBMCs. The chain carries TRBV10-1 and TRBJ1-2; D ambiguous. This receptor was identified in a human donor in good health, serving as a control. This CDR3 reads CASSEMRMGGYTF. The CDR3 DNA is TGCGCCAGCAGTGAGATGAGGATGGGTGGCTACACCTTC.